The present entry profiles one TCR beta chain with its context. No antigen is known for it. V lost 3 bases, J lost 5 bases, and 9 bases stayed unmatched. The CDR3 covers 17 residues. CDR1 is SEHNR and CDR2 is FQNEAQ in the germline V gene (reference sequence). Included in the TCR beta cDNA libraries were unique molecular identifiers. Around 500,000 cDNA molecules came from approximately 1 to 10 million T cells. TCRdb reprocessed the PCR reads via MiXCR and lists one record per CDR3 protein. Here the sample spans roughly 730,000 distinct CDR3 sequences, roughly 29% being singletons. The data originate from a study of post-analysis software for immune sequencing data. Across the whole study: Disease trajectories encompassed relapsing-remitting, secondary progressive and progressive-relapsing multiple sclerosis. Study-level findings and limits: There were a few TRBV segments more frequent in patients than controls, and TRBV5-6, TRBV5-1 and TRBV20-1 were among them. Samples from one preparation batch, clustered by F measure, grouped strongly together. Significantly lower normalized Chao1 diversity was seen in multiple sclerosis patients than in controls.

The chain is built from TRBV7-9 and TRBJ2-3; 12 bases are a match to TRBD2. This clonotype was sampled from a girl between 5 and 17 years old with multiple sclerosis. The sequencing sample was made of blood. CDR3 nucleotides: TGTGCCAGCAGCTTCTTCGGACTAGCGGGAAAGAAAGATACGCAGTATTTT. This gives the protein CASSFFGLAGKKDTQYF.